This TCR beta chain is from a study of T cell responses to AZD1222 COVID-19 vaccine (dated by TCRdb to the early 2020s). Context from the whole study: AZD1222 recipients with second doses at about 4 weeks or about 12 weeks were pooled, because spike-specific TCR depth and breadth did not differ between schedules. TCR sequencing was performed for more than 230 trial participants, of whom 200 to 220 were given two doses of AZD1222 and approximately 25 were given two doses of MenACWY control vaccine. Trial participants were enrolled by age into subgroups of 18-55, 56-69 and 70-plus years, and around 150, 29 and 61 TCR-sequenced participants, respectively, were included in these subgroups.

Overall results and qualifications from the work: CD4 TCRs associated with the vaccine covered the entire spike protein, and the dominant responses were in regions 160-218 and 743-854. In the small 56-69-year group, the increase in depth fell short of significance, most likely because of low power. Nearly half of unique spike-specific TCRs reportedly recognized epitopes outside regions mutated in the B.1.351 and B.1.1.7 variants. Spike-specific TCR breadth and depth rose significantly after two AZD1222 doses compared with day 0 and with MenACWY recipients. Most participants were white British and females outnumbered males, and the authors suggested that clonal diversity may have been underestimated. Because no day 14 peak-response samples were available, the repertoires could be characterized only after the peak T cell response. Conclusions about previously exposed vaccinees are limited, since just a handful of AZD1222 recipients were seropositive for SARS-CoV-2 at baseline.

A word on this clone: Its antigen is not yet known. The input lacks base qualities; no much larger clone sits a single base away.

The germline V gene encodes CDR1 MDHEN and CDR2 SYDVKM. Trimming takes 3 bases from V and 4 bases from J, and the germline ends sit 15 bases apart. Taken from cysteine to phenylalanine, the CDR3 has 16 residues. Of all the DNA, just the CDR3 is kept, 48 bases in frame from base 1. The time point label of this sample denotes: baseline before first vaccination. Vaccinee samples came from UK trials COV001 and COV002, including a single-blind randomized controlled phase 2/3 trial of AZD1222 (ChAdOx1 nCoV-19) in healthy adults. Trial participant PBMC samples were collected at day 0 and day 28 after the second dose for TCRbeta chain sequencing. The CDR3 regions of human TCRbeta chains were subjected to immunosequencing. For the original study's pipeline: Repertoire TCRs were checked for matches against a reference library of SARS-CoV-2-specific TCRs that had been generated using the MIRA antigen-specificity platform. Breadth meant the fraction of unique TCRs that were SARS-CoV-2-associated, whereas depth meant the fraction of total T cells that were SARS-CoV-2-associated. Using the MIRA data, every spike-specific TCR was mapped to the spike region that the TCR reacted to and assigned to either a CD4 or a CD8 class. Log10-transformed breadth and depth values were compared by one-way ANOVA with Sidak's multiple comparisons tests. Entries here come from immuneACCESS through TCRdb and include only in-frame sequences with V and J called. Some clones fail to appear in such tables; in the studies checked, an unresolved V gene covers under half of the shortfall, and the cause of the remainder is unknown. V, J and clone size derive from that table, while D and trimming were established from the DNA sequence. This sample has tens of thousands of clones in its table, and roughly 87% of those were observed once. 1.5% of the sample is held by the ten biggest clonotypes.

Sample: peripheral blood, taken on day 0 of AZD1222 vaccination. Recombination joined TRBV28 with TRBJ1-4, with a tentative D gene TRBD1 over 5 matching bases. This receptor was taken from an adult in good health. At the DNA level, the sequence is TGTGCCAGCAGTTTTCCCACCCGGGACGTTAATGAAAAACTGTTTTTT. This gives the protein CASSFPTRDVNEKLFF. The entire variable domain, with the stretches around the CDR3 drawn from the reference TRBV28 and TRBJ1-4 proteins, is DVKVTQSSRYLVKRTGEKVFLECVQDMDHENMFWYRQDPGLGLRLIYFSYDVKMKEKGDIPEGYSVSREKKERFSLILESASTNQTSMYLCASSFPTRDVNEKLFFGSGTQLSVL.